The next 12 T cell receptor beta chains were all read from a single sample in a study of cytomegalovirus exposure and HLA in healthy donors. PCR was performed using 60 Vbeta and 13 Jbeta primers. The protocol was immunoSEQ multiplex PCR, while the TCRdb copy is restricted to in-frame clones and leaves out a portion. The data hold fewer than 20,000 clones, with about 75% observed a single time. Source material: PBMCs. The receptor set was obtained from a man between 18 and 35 years old in good health and CMV-seronegative.

This clone was seen a handful of times. The chain recombines TRBV4-1 with TRBJ1-4; D may be TRBD1 (6 bases). The V gene's germline CDR1 is MGHRA and CDR2 YSYEKL. Trimming took off 2 bases at V and 2 bases at J, with 9 bases between the two ends. This CDR3 contains 15 residues. In nucleotides, the CDR3 is TGCGCCAGCAGCCAACAGGGGACCACTAATGAAAAACTGTTTTTT. Protein sequence: CASSQQGTTNEKLFF.

This chain joins TRBV6-5 and TRBJ2-3, with D possibly TRBD2 on 6 matching bases. Trimming took off 5 bases at V and 1 base at J, with 13 bases between the two ends. The CDR3 consists of 15 residues. Looked up from germline, CDR1 is MNHEY and CDR2 is SVGAGI. The CDR3 coding sequence is TGTGCCAGCAGTCCCAGAGCGGGTGGCACAGATACGCAGTATTTT. This translates into CASSPRAGGTDTQYF.

The sample holds one count of this clone. This chain uses TRBV15 with TRBJ2-5; D perhaps matches TRBD1 (6 bases). This CDR3 comprises 15 residues. V was clipped by 1 base and J by 5 bases, with 14 bases between them. Germline V lookup: CDR1 LNHNV, CDR2 YYDKDF (reference sequence). In nucleotides, the CDR3 is TGTGCCACCAGCAGAGGGTTCAGGGGTAGGGAGACCCAGTACTTC. Translated: CATSRGFRGRETQYF.

The CDR3 loop is CASSDSTSGFVTDTQYF. In DNA form, the CDR3 reads TGCGCCAGCAGCGACTCGACTAGCGGCTTCGTTACAGATACGCAGTATTTT. The chain has TRBV5-1 and TRBJ2-3; 9 bases fit TRBD2. After removal of 4 bases from V and 3 bases from J, the junction contained 12 bases not matched to a gene. Per the germline V gene, CDR1 is SGHRS and CDR2 is YFSETQ. The CDR3 spans 17 residues.

The count of this clone is one. The genes are TRBV2 and TRBJ2-7; 9 positions agree with TRBD2. The CDR3 has 16 residues. CDR1 is SNHLY and CDR2 is FYNNEI in the germline V gene. The trim removed 2 bases at V and 4 bases at J, leaving 9 bases unmatched. CDR3 sequence: CASSEMVAGERYEQYF. The DNA of the CDR3 is TGTGCCAGCAGTGAAATGGTAGCGGGGGAGAGGTACGAGCAGTACTTC.

The rearrangement links TRBV4-2 to TRBJ2-1, with a possible D match to TRBD2 (6 bases). In germline, CDR1 is LGHNA, CDR2 YNFKEQ. V was shortened by 1 base and J by 8 bases, with 12 bases between the two germline ends. The length of the CDR3 is 14 residues. CDR3 loop: CASSQGGVTDEQFF. The CDR3 region has the DNA TGTGCCAGCAGCCAAGGGGGGGTTACAGATGAGCAGTTCTTC.

This clone has only one observation. This chain uses TRBV2 with TRBJ1-3; D is uncertain. Germline assignment: CDR1 SNHLY and CDR2 FYNNEI. Trimming left V 5 bases short and J 0 bases short, with 14 bases between. The CDR3 consists of 16 residues. Here the CDR3 reads CASSPTLTASGNTIYF. DNA for the CDR3: TGTGCCAGCAGTCCCACACTGACTGCCTCTGGAAACACCATATATTTT.

The rearrangement uses TRBV25-1 and TRBJ1-2, with 12 nucleotides matching TRBD1. With V trimmed by 2 bases and J by 7 bases, 14 bases remained unmatched. The CDR3 runs to 18 residues. Germline CDR1 MGHDK, CDR2 SYGVNS. CDR3 loop: CASSEQSSGTGGGGGYTF. The DNA of the CDR3 is TGTGCCAGCAGTGAACAATCCTCCGGGACAGGGGGCGGAGGTGGCTACACCTTC.

This chain joins TRBV29-1 and TRBJ1-4; D is uncertain. Germline lookup yields CDR1 SQVTM and CDR2 ANQGSEA. CDR3 length: 11 residues. Trimming removed 0 bases from V and 8 bases from J, with 4 bases in between. The DNA of the CDR3 is TGCAGCGTTGAAGACAGGGAAAAACTGTTTTTT. Translation gives CSVEDREKLFF.

The chain uses TRBV30 and TRBJ2-1; possible D gene TRBD1, 6 bases. This CDR3 has 12 residues. Trimming stripped 5 bases from V and 10 bases from J, with 15 bases between. Germline CDR1 GTSNPN, CDR2 SVGIG (reference sequence). The CDR3 nucleotides are TGTGCCTGGGGGAACAGGGATGAAGAGCAGTTCTTC. The encoded protein is CAWGNRDEEQFF. Combining the CDR3 with reference TRBV30 and TRBJ2-1 gives the whole variable domain SQTIHQWPATLVQPVGSPLSLECTVEGTSNPNLYWYRQAAGRGLQLLFYSVGIGQISSEVPQNLSASRPQDRQFILSSKKLLLSDSGFYLCAWGNRDEEQFFGPGTRLTVL.

The chain recombines TRBV5-4 with TRBJ1-2, with D possibly matching TRBD1 (6 bases). The CDR3 is 13 residues long. CDR1 is SGHNT, CDR2 YYREEE, per germline (reference sequence). V was shortened by 0 bases and J by 4 bases, with 7 bases between the two germline ends. This CDR3 is CASSLGTAYGYTF. Written as DNA, the CDR3 is TGTGCCAGCAGCTTGGGGACAGCCTATGGCTACACCTTC.

Only a few counts were recorded for this clone. The chain recombines TRBV30 with TRBJ2-7, with a possible D match to TRBD2 (6 bases). Trimming removed 3 bases at V and 1 base at J, with 10 bases between. This CDR3 has 13 amino acids. CDR1 and CDR2 from the germline V gene are GTSNPN and SVGIG (reference sequence). CDR3 sequence: CAWSEGLSYEQYF. The CDR3 nucleotides are TGTGCCTGGAGCGAGGGACTGTCCTACGAGCAGTACTTC. Looking up the rest from reference TRBV30 and TRBJ2-7 gives the full variable domain: SQTIHQWPATLVQPVGSPLSLECTVEGTSNPNLYWYRQAAGRGLQLLFYSVGIGQISSEVPQNLSASRPQDRQFILSSKKLLLSDSGFYLCAWSEGLSYEQYFGPGTRLTVT.